This T cell receptor beta chain was recovered during a study of a mutant IDH1 vaccine in newly diagnosed glioma. Study in general: There were approximately 62% males and around 40% females among treated patients, whose mean age was approximately 41 years. Beforehand, treatment had been radiotherapy, temozolomide, or both; the majority received both. Study-wide points: Vaccine-induced immune responses occurred in 90% to 95% of patients.

Time point noted: baseline, week 1 (first vaccination visit). Treatment indicated: pre-vaccination baseline after standard-of-care therapy. Donors had new WHO grade 3 or 4 IDH1-mutant, ATRX-lost astrocytomas. This CDR3 region has 15 residues. CDR1 is SGHVS and CDR2 is FQNEAQ in the germline V gene. V was clipped by 2 bases and J by 7 bases; unmatched bases: 9. A note on this clone: The target antigen is unknown.

The table came from immunoSEQ multiplex PCR; TCRdb's copy has only in-frame clones and leaves some out. The table records tens of thousands of clones, about 88% of them present only once. This sequence joins TRBV7-8 and TRBJ1-1; 8 bases are shared with TRBD1. The material sequenced was PBMCs, taken from a glioma patient treated with radiotherapy, temozolomide or both. The source of this sequence is a woman between 40 and 55 years old with glioma. This chain's CDR3 is CASSLSAGGSGEAFF. Here the CDR3 DNA reads TGTGCCAGCAGCTTATCGGCAGGGGGCTCGGGTGAAGCTTTCTTT.